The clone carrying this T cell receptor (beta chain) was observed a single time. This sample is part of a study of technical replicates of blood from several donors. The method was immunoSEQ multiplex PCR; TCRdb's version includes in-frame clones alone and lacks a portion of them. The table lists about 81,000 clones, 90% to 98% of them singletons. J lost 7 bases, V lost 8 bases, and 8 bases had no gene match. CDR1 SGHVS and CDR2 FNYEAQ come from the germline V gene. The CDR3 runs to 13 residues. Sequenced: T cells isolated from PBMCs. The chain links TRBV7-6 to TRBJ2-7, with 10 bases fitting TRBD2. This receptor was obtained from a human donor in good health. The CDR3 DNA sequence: TGTGCCAGCGCTAGCGGGGGTCGAGGGGAGCAGTACTTC. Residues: CASASGGRGEQYF.